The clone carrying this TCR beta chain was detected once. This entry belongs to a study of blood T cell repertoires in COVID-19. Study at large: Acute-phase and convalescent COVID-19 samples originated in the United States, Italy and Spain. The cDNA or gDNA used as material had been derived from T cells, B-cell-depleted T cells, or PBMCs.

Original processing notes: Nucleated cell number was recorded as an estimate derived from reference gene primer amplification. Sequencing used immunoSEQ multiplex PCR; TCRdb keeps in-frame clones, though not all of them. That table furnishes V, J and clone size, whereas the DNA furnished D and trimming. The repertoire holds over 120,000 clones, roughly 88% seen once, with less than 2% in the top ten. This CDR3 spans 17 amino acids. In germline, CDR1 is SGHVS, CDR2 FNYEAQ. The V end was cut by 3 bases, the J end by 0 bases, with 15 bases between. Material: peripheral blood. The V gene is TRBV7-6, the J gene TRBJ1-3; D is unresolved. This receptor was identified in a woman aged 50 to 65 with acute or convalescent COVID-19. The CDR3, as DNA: TGTGCCAGCAGCTTTTACCCACGCGGAAGCTCTGGAAACACCATATATTTT. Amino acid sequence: CASSFYPRGSSGNTIYF.